This T cell receptor (beta chain) originates from a study of blood T cell repertoires in COVID-19. This clone was recorded once. This CDR3 has 14 amino acids. Between the trimmed V and J ends, which lost 2 bases and 4 bases, there was a span of 12 bases. Germline lookup yields CDR1 SGHRS and CDR2 YFSETQ. Sequenced by immunoSEQ multiplex PCR; TCRdb stores in-frame clones only, minus some. Seen here are approximately 320,000 clones, over 80% observed once, and the top ten hold about 9.8%. Sequenced: PBMCs or T cells enriched from blood (not recorded which). J is TRBJ2-5 and V is TRBV5-1; a possible D gene is TRBD2 (6 bases). The receptor's source is a woman between 18 and 29 years old who had recovered from COVID-19. The CDR3 nucleotides are TGCGCCAGCAGCTTAGTGGGGCGGGGAGAGACCCAGTACTTC. This translates into CASSLVGRGETQYF.